The source of this T cell receptor (beta chain) is a study of OX40 agonist ivuxolimab in advanced cancers. Study-level information: The dose of intravenous ivuxolimab that patients received every 2 weeks ranged from 0.01 to 10 mg/kg. Dose-escalation patients suffered from hepatocellular carcinoma, melanoma, renal cell or head and neck cancer. Eligibility rules accepted prior anti-PD-1, anti-PD-L1 or anti-CTLA-4 therapy, and around 38% had some.

This table comes from immunoSEQ multiplex PCR, and its TCRdb copy is limited to in-frame clones, with some not included. The sample yields tens of thousands of clones, 86% seen once. The germline V gene encodes CDR1 MDHEN and CDR2 SYDVKM. This CDR3 comprises 16 residues. Germline trimming cut 10 bases from V and 0 bases from J; bases unmatched to any gene: 5. This clone has only one observation. Its matching antigen is unknown. The study's findings and limits: Researchers did not determine the expanded peripheral T cells' antigen specificity.

The chain employs TRBV28 and TRBJ2-2; 13 nucleotides align to TRBD2. This specimen consisted of CD4+ or CD8+ T cells sorted from blood, obtained in a trial of the OX40 agonist ivuxolimab. This TCR was recovered from an adult with an advanced solid tumor such as melanoma, head and neck, liver or kidney cancer. Here the CDR3 DNA reads TGTGCCACCTGGACTAGCGGGAGCGCGAACACCGGGGAGCTGTTTTTT. Its protein is CATWTSGSANTGELFF.